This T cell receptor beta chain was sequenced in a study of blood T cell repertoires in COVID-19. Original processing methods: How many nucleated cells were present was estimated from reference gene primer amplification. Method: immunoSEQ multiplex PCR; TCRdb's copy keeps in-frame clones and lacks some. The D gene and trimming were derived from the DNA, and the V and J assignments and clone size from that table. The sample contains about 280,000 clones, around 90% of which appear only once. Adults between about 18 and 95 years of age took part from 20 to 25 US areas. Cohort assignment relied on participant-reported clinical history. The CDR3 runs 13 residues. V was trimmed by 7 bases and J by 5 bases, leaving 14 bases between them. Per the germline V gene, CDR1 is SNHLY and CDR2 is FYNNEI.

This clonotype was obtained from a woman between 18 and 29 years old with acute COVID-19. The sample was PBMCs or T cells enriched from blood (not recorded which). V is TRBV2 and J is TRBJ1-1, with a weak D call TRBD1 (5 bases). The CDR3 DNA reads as TGTGCCAGCATTCCGGGGGGAGTTACTGAAGCTTTCTTT. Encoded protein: CASIPGGVTEAFF.